Listed below are T cell receptor beta chains from one sample, sequenced in a study of blood T cell repertoires in COVID-19. Assay used: immunoSEQ multiplex PCR; TCRdb lists only in-frame clones, some missing. Of 350,000 to 400,000 clones listed, about 90% are singletons. Sequencing was done on a sample of PBMCs or T cells enriched from blood (not recorded which). These receptors originate from a woman aged 25-40 years who had recovered from COVID-19. Both conserved end residues are part of each CDR3. The order of the fields is D gene, J gene, V gene, clone size, CDR3 protein, CDR3 DNA. The D gene is left open where the match is weak. Clone size is not always given. Where it is, it says once, few, many or a class for expanded clones.

NA,TRBJ2-7,TRBV4-2,NA,CASRLHSRDEQYF,TGTGCCAGCAGGCTCCACTCCCGGGACGAGCAGTACTTC
TRBD1,TRBJ2-2,TRBV9,NA,CASSVGRGPTGELFF,TGTGCCAGCAGCGTCGGCAGGGGGCCAACCGGGGAGCTGTTTTTT
NA,TRBJ1-3,TRBV7-8,NA,CASSFYSAQGLGNTIYF,TGTGCCAGCAGCTTTTATTCCGCCCAGGGACTTGGAAACACCATATATTTT
TRBD1,TRBJ1-2,TRBV10-3,few,CAISGTGTHGYTF,TGTGCCATCAGTGGGACAGGAACCCATGGCTACACCTTC
NA,TRBJ2-2,TRBV5-4,NA,CASSPQIQVTGELFF,TGTGCCAGCAGCCCTCAGATCCAAGTCACCGGGGAGCTGTTTTTT
NA,TRBJ1-3,TRBV29-1,NA,CSTGYHTAHSGNTIYF,TGCAGCACCGGGTACCACACCGCACATTCTGGAAACACCATATATTTT
TRBD1,TRBJ1-6,TRBV29-1,NA,CSVRTGKDSPLHF,TGCAGCGTTAGGACAGGGAAGGATTCACCCCTCCACTTT
TRBD2,TRBJ2-1,TRBV4-2,NA,CASSQALAGVGNEQFF,TGTGCCAGCAGCCAAGCACTAGCGGGAGTGGGGAATGAGCAGTTCTTC
NA,TRBJ1-5,TRBV6-5,NA,CASMRGSNQPQHF,TGTGCCAGCATGCGGGGGTCCAATCAGCCCCAGCATTTT
NA,TRBJ1-2,TRBV6-1,NA,CASSEMTDGYGYTF,TGTGCCAGCAGTGAGATGACAGACGGCTATGGCTACACCTTC
NA,TRBJ2-3,TRBV12-3/TRBV12-4,NA,CASSFLRDTQYF,TGTGCCAGCAGTTTTTTGCGAGATACGCAGTATTTT
NA,TRBJ1-6,TRBV28,NA,CASSLYKDSPLHF,TGTGCCAGCAGTCTTTACAAAGATTCACCCCTCCACTTT
NA,TRBJ1-1,TRBV6-1,NA,CASSEARMGTEAFF,TGTGCCAGCAGTGAAGCGAGGATGGGCACTGAAGCTTTCTTT
TRBD2,TRBJ2-1,TRBV6-2/TRBV6-3,few,CASSLAAHEQFF,TGTGCCAGCAGTCTAGCGGCTCATGAGCAGTTCTTC